A single sample is the source of the 22 T cell receptor beta chains below, sequenced in a study of T cells in localized non-small cell lung cancer. Sequencing was performed with immunoSEQ multiplex PCR; in TCRdb, only in-frame clones are kept and a portion is missing. The sample yields approximately 8,300 clones, 85% to 90% seen once. The input for sequencing was peripheral blood, taken before any cancer treatment. These receptor sequences come from a female donor aged 60 or older with stage II squamous cell lung carcinoma.

V gene TRBV12-5 combines with J gene TRBJ1-5; the D gene is possibly TRBD1 (5 bases). The V end was cut by 1 base, the J end by 5 bases, with 9 bases between. This CDR3 is 14 amino acids long. CDR1 is LGHNT and CDR2 is FRNRAP in the germline V gene. CDR3 loop: CASGLGQIDQPQHF. The CDR3 nucleotides are TGTGCTAGTGGTTTGGGACAGATAGATCAGCCCCAGCATTTT.

This clone was counted only a few times. The gene calls are TRBV10-3 and TRBJ2-3, with a tentative D call TRBD2 (5 bases). This CDR3 has 14 residues. V lost 8 bases and J 2 bases, leaving 14 bases between the germline ends. Germline CDR1 ENHRY, CDR2 SYGVKD. CDR3 nucleotides: TGTGCCATCCTGGGGAGCGGCCCCACAGATACGCAGTATTTT. Protein: CAILGSGPTDTQYF.

V and J are TRBV5-1 and TRBJ1-2, with 8 bases identical to TRBD1. Germline V gene sequence: CDR1 SGHRS, CDR2 YFSETQ. This CDR3 region has 14 residues. V trimming: 2 bases; J trimming: 2 bases; junction bases outside the gene matches: 2. The CDR3 loop is CASSFGQGNYGYTF. The CDR3 nucleotides are TGCGCCAGCAGCTTTGGACAGGGAAACTATGGCTACACCTTC.

The chain joins TRBV10-3 to TRBJ1-4; D is uncertain. This CDR3 comprises 13 residues. Trimming took off 6 bases at V and 5 bases at J, with 10 bases between the two ends. Germline V lookup: CDR1 ENHRY, CDR2 SYGVKD. CDR3 sequence (DNA): TGTGCCATCAGGGGAACAGAAAATGAAAAACTGTTTTTT. Protein product: CAIRGTENEKLFF.

The rearrangement joins TRBV6-1 to TRBJ2-1; 10 bases fit TRBD2. There are 16 residues in the CDR3. After removal of 2 bases from V and 8 bases from J, the junction contained 9 bases not matched to a gene. Germline lookup yields CDR1 MNHNS and CDR2 SASEGT. In DNA form, the CDR3 reads TGTGCCAGCAGTGAAATTCATTTTGGGACTAGCGATGAGCAGTTCTTC. It specifies CASSEIHFGTSDEQFF.

In its sample, this clone was seen once. This chain uses TRBV9 with TRBJ1-2; D is possibly TRBD1 (6 bases). This CDR3 spans 14 amino acids. V shed 0 bases and J shed 3 bases, with 9 bases lying between them. Germline V lookup: CDR1 SGDLS, CDR2 YYNGEE. Here the CDR3 DNA reads TGTGCCAGCAGCGTAGCTGGGGGCGACTATGGCTACACCTTC. Translated, it gives CASSVAGGDYGYTF.

In this sample, this clone turned up a few times. The chain combines TRBV7-8 with TRBJ2-7; a weak D match, TRBD1 (5 bases). This CDR3 has 14 residues. Trimming removed 5 bases at V and 3 bases at J, with 14 bases between. Germline V gene lookup returns CDR1 SGHVS and CDR2 FQNEAQ. The CDR3 DNA sequence: TGTGCCAGCAGCACCCAGGGTATCGGCTACGAGCAGTACTTC. This encodes CASSTQGIGYEQYF.

The chain is built from TRBV6-6 and TRBJ1-1, with 7 bases fitting TRBD1. V shed 10 bases, J shed 0 bases, and the junction held 8 bases outside the gene matches. CDR1 is MNHNY and CDR2 is SVGAGI in the germline V gene (reference sequence). This CDR3 comprises 14 residues. This CDR3 is CATNRQGVNTEAFF. The CDR3 nucleotides read TGTGCCACAAATCGACAGGGCGTGAACACTGAAGCTTTCTTT.

The V gene is TRBV27, the J gene TRBJ1-2; unclear D gene. Germline V lookup: CDR1 MNHEY, CDR2 SMNVEV (reference sequence). The CDR3 runs 16 residues. Trimming left V 5 bases short and J 2 bases short, with 18 bases between. As DNA, the CDR3 is TGTGCCAGCAGTCCTTGGGGTCAGAAGAACAACTATGGCTACACCTTC. It encodes CASSPWGQKNNYGYTF.

This sequence joins TRBV7-2 and TRBJ2-3; D is ambiguous. With 3 bases removed from V and 4 bases from J, the gap between germline ends came to 11 bases. The CDR3 totals 14 residues. Germline-derived CDR1 and CDR2 are SGHTA and FQGNSA. CDR3 protein: CASSLVGNADTQYF. DNA of the CDR3: TGTGCCAGCAGCTTGGTAGGGAACGCAGATACGCAGTATTTT.

This chain links TRBV7-9 with TRBJ1-2; perhaps TRBD1 as D (6 bases). The CDR3 covers 17 residues. Germline loops: CDR1 SEHNR, CDR2 FQNEAQ (reference sequence). Trimming cost V 4 bases and J 4 bases, with 22 bases left between them. The CDR3 nucleotides are TGTGCCAGCAGCTCAACCACGGACAGTTCAAAGTCCTATGGCTACACCTTC. It codes for CASSSTTDSSKSYGYTF.

CDR3 region: CASSSPGGLGYEQYF. Here the CDR3 DNA reads TGTGCCAGCAGTAGTCCCGGAGGACTAGGGTACGAGCAGTACTTC. The V and J genes are TRBV28 and TRBJ2-7; 7 bases align to TRBD2. This CDR3 contains 15 residues. The V segment lost 5 bases and the J segment 4 bases; nucleotides outside the gene matches: 11. Germline V gene lookup returns CDR1 MDHEN and CDR2 SYDVKM.

CDR3 coding DNA: TGTGCCAGCTCCAAGCGGGGACAGGGGGCATTGACCCAACCCATCAGTGAAGCTTTCTTT. It is translated as CASSKRGQGALTQPISEAFF. J is TRBJ1-1 and V is TRBV18; 12 bases align to TRBD1. The CDR3 loop spans 20 amino acids. Germline lookup yields CDR1 KGHSH and CDR2 LQKENI. J gave up 7 bases and V 6 bases, and 24 bases lay outside the gene matches.

The J gene is TRBJ2-2, the V gene TRBV19; TRBD1 matches at 7 bases. This CDR3 is built from 14 residues. Germline CDR1 reads LNHDA; CDR2 reads SQIVND (reference sequence). Trimming removed 8 bases from V and 2 bases from J; junction bases left unmatched: 5. The CDR3 sequence is CASRGTVNTGELFF. The DNA of the CDR3 is TGTGCCAGTCGTGGGACAGTCAACACCGGGGAGCTGTTTTTT.

The chain joins TRBV30 to TRBJ2-7; D possibly corresponds to TRBD1 (6 bases). CDR1 is GTSNPN and CDR2 is SVGIG in the germline V gene (reference sequence). The CDR3 is 14 residues long. V dropped 2 bases and J dropped 2 bases, with 13 bases sitting between them. The CDR3 DNA sequence: TGTGCCTGGAGTATAAGGGGGATTCCCTACGAGCAGTACTTC. Its protein is CAWSIRGIPYEQYF. Using reference TRBV30 and TRBJ2-7 for the parts outside the CDR3, the full variable domain is SQTIHQWPATLVQPVGSPLSLECTVEGTSNPNLYWYRQAAGRGLQLLFYSVGIGQISSEVPQNLSASRPQDRQFILSSKKLLLSDSGFYLCAWSIRGIPYEQYFGPGTRLTVT.

The rearrangement uses TRBV19 and TRBJ2-2; D perhaps matches TRBD2 (5 bases). CDR1 and CDR2 from the germline V gene are LNHDA and SQIVND (reference sequence). Trimming left V 3 bases short and J 1 base short, with 9 bases between. The CDR3 extends over 15 amino acids. The CDR3 DNA follows: TGTGCCAGTAGTATCGGGAAGCGGAACACCGGGGAGCTGTTTTTT. Encoded protein: CASSIGKRNTGELFF. Based on the CDR3 plus reference TRBV19 and TRBJ2-2, the full variable domain is DGGITQSPKYLFRKEGQNVTLSCEQNLNHDAMYWYRQDPGQGLRLIYYSQIVNDFQKGDIAEGYSVSREKKESFPLTVTSAQKNPTAFYLCASSIGKRNTGELFFGEGSRLTVL.

The chain has TRBV19 and TRBJ2-2, with D tentatively TRBD1 or TRBD2 (6 bases each). The length of the CDR3 is 13 residues. Between the trimmed V and J ends, which lost 7 bases and 7 bases, there was a span of 13 bases. Per the germline V gene, CDR1 is LNHDA and CDR2 is SQIVND (reference sequence). The CDR3: CASTGEGVGELFF. The CDR3 DNA is TGTGCCAGTACGGGAGAGGGGGTCGGGGAGCTGTTTTTT. The variable domain in full, with the rest retrieved from reference TRBV19 and TRBJ2-2, is DGGITQSPKYLFRKEGQNVTLSCEQNLNHDAMYWYRQDPGQGLRLIYYSQIVNDFQKGDIAEGYSVSREKKESFPLTVTSAQKNPTAFYLCASTGEGVGELFFGEGSRLTVL.

V gene TRBV11-3 combines with J gene TRBJ2-1; TRBD2 aligns across 7 bases. Germline-derived CDR1 and CDR2 are SGHNT and YENEEA. With 6 bases clipped from V and 6 bases from J, the junction kept 2 bases outside the gene matches. The CDR3 length is 12 residues. The DNA of the CDR3 is TGTGCCAGCAGGGGAGGGACCAATGAGCAGTTCTTC. This sequence encodes CASRGGTNEQFF.

V gene TRBV2 combines with J gene TRBJ1-1; a weak D match, TRBD1 (5 bases). There are 13 residues in the CDR3. Germline V gene sequence: CDR1 SNHLY, CDR2 FYNNEI. V was clipped by 6 bases and J by 0 bases, with 8 bases between them. CDR3: CASRGPMNTEAFF. The DNA of the CDR3 is TGTGCCAGCAGGGGACCGATGAACACTGAAGCTTTCTTT. The variable domain in full, completed from reference TRBV2 and TRBJ1-1, reads EPEVTQTPSHQVTQMGQEVILRCVPISNHLYFYWYRQILGQKVEFLVSFYNNEISEKSEIFDDQFSVERPDGSNFTLKIRSTKLEDSAMYFCASRGPMNTEAFFGQGTRLTVV.

This sequence joins TRBV28 and TRBJ1-5; a weak D match, TRBD1 (5 bases). Germline CDR1 and CDR2: MDHEN and SYDVKM. This CDR3 is 15 amino acids long. V lost 6 bases to trimming and J lost 3 bases, with 15 bases between them. DNA of the CDR3: TGTGCCAGCAGCTACCGGGACCGCTACAATCAGCCCCAGCATTTT. Translation gives CASSYRDRYNQPQHF.

The chain carries TRBV11-1 and TRBJ2-3; 7 bases fit TRBD2. The CDR3 consists of 14 residues. Losses at the gene ends were 5 bases for V and 2 bases for J; bases not matched to a gene: 4. CDR1 is SGHAT and CDR2 is FQDESV in the germline V gene (reference sequence). This CDR3 reads CASSPGGFTDTQYF. The DNA of the CDR3 is TGTGCCAGCAGCCCCGGGGGGTTCACAGATACGCAGTATTTT.

The sample holds one count of this clone. The chain combines TRBV6-5 with TRBJ2-7; a possible D gene is TRBD2 (6 bases). V lost 3 bases and J 2 bases, leaving 8 bases between the germline ends. The germline CDR1 and CDR2 sequences are MNHEY and SVGAGI. CDR3 length: 13 residues. This chain's CDR3 is CASSYAGTYEQYF. The CDR3 coding sequence is TGTGCCAGCAGTTATGCGGGAACCTACGAGCAGTACTTC.